The T cell receptor (beta chain) described here comes from a study of T cell responses to AZD1222 COVID-19 vaccine. General study findings and limits: Donors were largely white British and mainly female; clonal diversity was possibly underestimated. Samples come after the peak T cell response, not at day 14.

Data came from immunoSEQ multiplex PCR; TCRdb stores just in-frame clones and leaves some out. The sample holds fewer than 130,000 clones, nearly 90% seen once. With 5 bases removed from V and 1 base from J, the gap between germline ends came to 14 bases. Germline-derived CDR1 and CDR2 are MDHEN and SYDVKM. The CDR3 loop spans 16 amino acids. Researchers grouped second doses given at about 4 or about 12 weeks into one pool. As concerns this clone: Its antigen is as yet unknown.

The source of this sequence is an adult who received the AZD1222 COVID-19 vaccine. Sequenced material: peripheral blood, taken 28 days after the second AZD1222 dose. The V gene is TRBV28, the J gene TRBJ1-4, with a tentative D call TRBD1 (6 bases). CDR3 DNA sequence: TGTGCCAGCAGTCCCTACAGGGTTATAACTAATGAAAAACTGTTTTTT. This sequence encodes CASSPYRVITNEKLFF.